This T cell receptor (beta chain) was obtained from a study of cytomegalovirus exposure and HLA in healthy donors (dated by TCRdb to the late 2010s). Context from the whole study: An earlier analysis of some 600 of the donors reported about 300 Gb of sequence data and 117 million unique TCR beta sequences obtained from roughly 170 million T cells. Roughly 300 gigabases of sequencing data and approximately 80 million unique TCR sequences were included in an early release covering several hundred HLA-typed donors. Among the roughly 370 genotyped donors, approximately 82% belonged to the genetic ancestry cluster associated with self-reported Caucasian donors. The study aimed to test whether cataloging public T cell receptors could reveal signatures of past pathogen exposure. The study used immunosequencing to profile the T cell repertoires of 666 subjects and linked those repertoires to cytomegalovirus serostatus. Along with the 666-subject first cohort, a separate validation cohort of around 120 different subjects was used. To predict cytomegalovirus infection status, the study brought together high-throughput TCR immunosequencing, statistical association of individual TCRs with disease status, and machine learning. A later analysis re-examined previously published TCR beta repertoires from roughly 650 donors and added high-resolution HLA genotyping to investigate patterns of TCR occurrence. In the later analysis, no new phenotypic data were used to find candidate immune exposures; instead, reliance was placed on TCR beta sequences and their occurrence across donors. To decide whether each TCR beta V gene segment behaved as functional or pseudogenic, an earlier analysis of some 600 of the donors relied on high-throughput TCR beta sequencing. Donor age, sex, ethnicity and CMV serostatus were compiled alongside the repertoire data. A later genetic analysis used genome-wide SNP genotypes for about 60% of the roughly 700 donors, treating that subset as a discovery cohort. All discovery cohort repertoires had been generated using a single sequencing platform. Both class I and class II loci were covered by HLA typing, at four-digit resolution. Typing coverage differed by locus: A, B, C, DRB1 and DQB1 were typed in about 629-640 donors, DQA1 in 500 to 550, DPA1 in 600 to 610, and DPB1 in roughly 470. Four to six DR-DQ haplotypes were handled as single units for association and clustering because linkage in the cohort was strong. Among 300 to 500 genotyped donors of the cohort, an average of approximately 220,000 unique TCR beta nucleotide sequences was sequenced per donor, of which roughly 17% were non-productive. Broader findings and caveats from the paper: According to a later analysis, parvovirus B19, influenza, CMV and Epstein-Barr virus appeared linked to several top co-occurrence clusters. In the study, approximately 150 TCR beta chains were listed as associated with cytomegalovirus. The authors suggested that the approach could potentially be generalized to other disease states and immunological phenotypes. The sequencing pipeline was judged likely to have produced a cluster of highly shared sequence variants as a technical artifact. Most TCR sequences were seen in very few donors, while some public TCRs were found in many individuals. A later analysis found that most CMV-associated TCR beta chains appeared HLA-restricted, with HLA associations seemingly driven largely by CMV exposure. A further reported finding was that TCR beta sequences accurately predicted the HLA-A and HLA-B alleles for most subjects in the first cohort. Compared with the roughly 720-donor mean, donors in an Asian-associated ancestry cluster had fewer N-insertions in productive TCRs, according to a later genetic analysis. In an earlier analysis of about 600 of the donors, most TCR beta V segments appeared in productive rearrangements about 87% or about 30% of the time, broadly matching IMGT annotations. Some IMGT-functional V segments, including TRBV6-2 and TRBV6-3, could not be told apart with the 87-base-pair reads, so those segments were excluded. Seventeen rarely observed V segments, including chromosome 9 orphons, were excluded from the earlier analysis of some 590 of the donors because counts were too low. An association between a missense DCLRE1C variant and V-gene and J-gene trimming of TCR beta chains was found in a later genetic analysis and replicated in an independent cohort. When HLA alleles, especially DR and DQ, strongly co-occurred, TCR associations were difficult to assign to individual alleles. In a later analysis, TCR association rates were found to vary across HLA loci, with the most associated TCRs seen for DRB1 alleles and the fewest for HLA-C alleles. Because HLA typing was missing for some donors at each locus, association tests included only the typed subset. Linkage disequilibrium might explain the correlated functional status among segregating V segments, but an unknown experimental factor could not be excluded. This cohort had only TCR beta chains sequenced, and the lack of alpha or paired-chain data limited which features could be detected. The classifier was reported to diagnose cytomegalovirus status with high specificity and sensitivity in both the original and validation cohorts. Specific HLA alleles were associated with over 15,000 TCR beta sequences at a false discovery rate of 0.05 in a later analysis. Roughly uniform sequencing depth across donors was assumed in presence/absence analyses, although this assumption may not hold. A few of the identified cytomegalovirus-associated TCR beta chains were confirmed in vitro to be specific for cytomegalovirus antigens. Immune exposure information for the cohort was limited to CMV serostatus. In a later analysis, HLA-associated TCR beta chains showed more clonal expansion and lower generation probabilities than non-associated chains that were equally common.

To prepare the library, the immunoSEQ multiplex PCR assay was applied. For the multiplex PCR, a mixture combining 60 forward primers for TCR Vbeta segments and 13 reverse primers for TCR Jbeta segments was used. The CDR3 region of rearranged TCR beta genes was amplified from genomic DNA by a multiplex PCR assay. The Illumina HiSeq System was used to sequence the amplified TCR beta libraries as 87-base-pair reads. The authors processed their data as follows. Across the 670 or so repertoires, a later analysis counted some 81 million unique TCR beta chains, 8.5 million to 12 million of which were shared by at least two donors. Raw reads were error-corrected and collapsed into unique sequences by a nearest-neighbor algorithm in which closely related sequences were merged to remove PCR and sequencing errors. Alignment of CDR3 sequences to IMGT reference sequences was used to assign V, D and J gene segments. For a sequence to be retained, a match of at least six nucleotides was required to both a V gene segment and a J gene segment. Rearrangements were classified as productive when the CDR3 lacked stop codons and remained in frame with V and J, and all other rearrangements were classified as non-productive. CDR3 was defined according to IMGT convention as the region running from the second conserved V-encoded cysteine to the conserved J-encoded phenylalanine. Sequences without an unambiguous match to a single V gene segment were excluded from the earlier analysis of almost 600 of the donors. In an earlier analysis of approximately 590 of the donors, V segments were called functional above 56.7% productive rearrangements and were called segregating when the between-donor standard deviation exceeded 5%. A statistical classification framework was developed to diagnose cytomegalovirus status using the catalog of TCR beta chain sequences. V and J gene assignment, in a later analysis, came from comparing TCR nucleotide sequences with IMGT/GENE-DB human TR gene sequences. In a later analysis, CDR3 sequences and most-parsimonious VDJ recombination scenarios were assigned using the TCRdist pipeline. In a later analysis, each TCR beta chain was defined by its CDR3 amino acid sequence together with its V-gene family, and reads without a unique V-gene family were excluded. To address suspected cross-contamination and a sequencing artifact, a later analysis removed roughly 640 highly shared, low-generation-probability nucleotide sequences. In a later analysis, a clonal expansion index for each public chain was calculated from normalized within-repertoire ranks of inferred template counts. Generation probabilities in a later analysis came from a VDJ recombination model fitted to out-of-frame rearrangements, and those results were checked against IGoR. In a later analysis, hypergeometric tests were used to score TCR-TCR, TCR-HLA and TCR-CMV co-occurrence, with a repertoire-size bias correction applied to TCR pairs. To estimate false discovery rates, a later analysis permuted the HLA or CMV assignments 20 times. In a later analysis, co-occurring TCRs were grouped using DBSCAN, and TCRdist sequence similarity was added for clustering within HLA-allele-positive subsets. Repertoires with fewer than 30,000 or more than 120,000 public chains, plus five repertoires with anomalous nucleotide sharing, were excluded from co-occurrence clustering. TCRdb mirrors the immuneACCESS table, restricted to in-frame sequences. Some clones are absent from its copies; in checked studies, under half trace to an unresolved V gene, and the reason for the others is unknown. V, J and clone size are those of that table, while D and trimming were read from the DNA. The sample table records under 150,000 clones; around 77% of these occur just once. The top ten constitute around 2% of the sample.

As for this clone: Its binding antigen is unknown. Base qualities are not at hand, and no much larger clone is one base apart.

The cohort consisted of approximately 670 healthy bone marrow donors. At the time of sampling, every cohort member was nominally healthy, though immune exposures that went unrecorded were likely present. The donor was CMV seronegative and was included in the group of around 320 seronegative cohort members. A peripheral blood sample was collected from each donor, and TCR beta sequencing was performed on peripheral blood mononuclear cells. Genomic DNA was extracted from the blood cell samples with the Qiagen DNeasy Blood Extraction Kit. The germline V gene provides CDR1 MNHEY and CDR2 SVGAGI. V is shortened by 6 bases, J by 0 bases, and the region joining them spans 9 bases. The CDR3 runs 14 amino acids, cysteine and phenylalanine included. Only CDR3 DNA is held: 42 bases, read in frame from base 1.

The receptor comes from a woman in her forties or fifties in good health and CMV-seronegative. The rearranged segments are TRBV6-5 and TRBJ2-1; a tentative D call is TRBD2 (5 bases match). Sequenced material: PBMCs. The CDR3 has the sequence CASSPEGSYNEQFF. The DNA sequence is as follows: TGTGCCAGCAGCCCCGAGGGCTCCTACAATGAGCAGTTCTTC.